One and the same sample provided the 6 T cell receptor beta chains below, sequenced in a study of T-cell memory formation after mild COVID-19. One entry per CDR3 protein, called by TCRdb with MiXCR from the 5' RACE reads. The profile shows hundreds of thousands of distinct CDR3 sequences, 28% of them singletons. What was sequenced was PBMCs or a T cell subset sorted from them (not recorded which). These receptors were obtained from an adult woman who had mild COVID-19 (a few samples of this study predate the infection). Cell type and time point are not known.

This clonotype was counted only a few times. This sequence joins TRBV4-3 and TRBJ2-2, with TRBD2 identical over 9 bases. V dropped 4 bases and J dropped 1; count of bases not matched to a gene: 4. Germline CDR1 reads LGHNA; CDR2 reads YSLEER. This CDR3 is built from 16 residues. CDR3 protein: CASSRSTSGNTGELFF. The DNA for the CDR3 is TGCGCCAGCAGCCGCTCGACTAGCGGGAACACCGGGGAGCTGTTTTTT.

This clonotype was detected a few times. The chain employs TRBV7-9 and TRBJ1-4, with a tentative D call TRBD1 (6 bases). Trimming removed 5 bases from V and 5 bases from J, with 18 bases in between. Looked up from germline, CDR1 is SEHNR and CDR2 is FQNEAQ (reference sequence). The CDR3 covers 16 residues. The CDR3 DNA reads TGTGCCAGCAGCATCCGGGACACCTTATCCAATGAAAAACTGTTTTTT. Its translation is CASSIRDTLSNEKLFF. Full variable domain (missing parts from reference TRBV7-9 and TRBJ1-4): DTGVSQNPRHKITKRGQNVTFRCDPISEHNRLYWYRQTLGQGPEFLTYFQNEAQLEKSRLLSDRFSAERPKGSFSTLEIQRTEQGDSAMYLCASSIRDTLSNEKLFFGSGTQLSVL.

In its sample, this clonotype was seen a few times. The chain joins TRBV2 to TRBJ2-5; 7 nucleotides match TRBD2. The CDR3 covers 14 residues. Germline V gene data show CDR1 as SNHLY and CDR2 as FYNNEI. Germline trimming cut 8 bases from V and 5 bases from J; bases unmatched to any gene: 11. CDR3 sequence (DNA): TGTGCCAGCCAACCAACGGGGGGATCGGAGACCCAGTACTTC. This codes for CASQPTGGSETQYF. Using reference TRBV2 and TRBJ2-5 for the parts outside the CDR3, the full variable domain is EPEVTQTPSHQVTQMGQEVILRCVPISNHLYFYWYRQILGQKVEFLVSFYNNEISEKSEIFDDQFSVERPDGSNFTLKIRSTKLEDSAMYFCASQPTGGSETQYFGPGTRLLVL.

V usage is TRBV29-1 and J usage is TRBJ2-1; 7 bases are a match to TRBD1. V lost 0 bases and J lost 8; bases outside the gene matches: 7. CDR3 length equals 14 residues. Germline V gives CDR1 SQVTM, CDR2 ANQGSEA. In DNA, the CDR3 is TGCAGCGTTGAAGATCCGAGGGGGCCATATGAGCAGTTCTTC. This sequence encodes CSVEDPRGPYEQFF.

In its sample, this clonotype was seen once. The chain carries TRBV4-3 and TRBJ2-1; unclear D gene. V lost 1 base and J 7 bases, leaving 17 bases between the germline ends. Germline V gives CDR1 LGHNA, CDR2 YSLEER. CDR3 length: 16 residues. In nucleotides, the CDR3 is TGCGCCAGCAGCCAAGTGAACAGTCTGTTTGGGAATGAGCAGTTCTTC. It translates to CASSQVNSLFGNEQFF.

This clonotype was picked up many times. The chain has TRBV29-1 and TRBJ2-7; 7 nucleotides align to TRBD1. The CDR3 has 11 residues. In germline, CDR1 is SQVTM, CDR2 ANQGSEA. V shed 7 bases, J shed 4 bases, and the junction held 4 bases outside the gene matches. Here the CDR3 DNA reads TGCAGCGCCGGGACAGAATACGAGCAGTACTTC. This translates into CSAGTEYEQYF.